These 17 T cell receptor beta chains were sequenced from one sample in a study of OX40 agonist ivuxolimab in advanced cancers. Some clones are missing from TCRdb's copy, which holds only in-frame ones; the method was immunoSEQ multiplex PCR. The data show tens of thousands of clones, with around 90% seen just once and 8.5% to 14% held by the top ten. This sample comprised CD4+ or CD8+ T cells sorted from blood, obtained in a trial of the OX40 agonist ivuxolimab. The receptors stem from an adult with an advanced solid tumor such as melanoma, head and neck, liver or kidney cancer.

This clone was seen only a few times. This chain uses TRBV4-1 with TRBJ1-2; D call uncertain. Trimming stripped 8 bases from V and 4 bases from J, with 14 bases between. Germline V gives CDR1 MGHRA, CDR2 YSYEKL. CDR3 size: 13 residues. The CDR3 here is CASRPRGGYGYTF. CDR3 DNA: TGCGCCAGCCGACCAAGAGGCGGCTATGGCTACACCTTC.

The chain carries TRBV19 and TRBJ2-7; 10 nucleotides line up with TRBD1. Germline CDR1 LNHDA, CDR2 SQIVND (reference sequence). The CDR3 contains 17 residues. Losses at the gene ends were 4 bases for V and 3 bases for J; bases not matched to a gene: 12. Here the CDR3 reads CASSTRPGQGRYYEQYF. The CDR3 DNA follows: TGTGCCAGTAGTACTAGACCGGGACAGGGGCGCTACTACGAGCAGTACTTC. The full variable domain, with the rest looked up from reference TRBV19 and TRBJ2-7, is DGGITQSPKYLFRKEGQNVTLSCEQNLNHDAMYWYRQDPGQGLRLIYYSQIVNDFQKGDIAEGYSVSREKKESFPLTVTSAQKNPTAFYLCASSTRPGQGRYYEQYFGPGTRLTVT.

The chain employs TRBV2 and TRBJ2-4; 11 nucleotides line up with TRBD2. This CDR3 region has 14 residues. Germline loops: CDR1 SNHLY, CDR2 FYNNEI. The trim removed 7 bases at V and 5 bases at J, leaving 4 bases unmatched. This CDR3 reads CASTSGLAENIQYF. The CDR3 DNA follows: TGTGCCAGCACCTCGGGACTAGCGGAAAACATTCAGTACTTC. The whole variable domain, remainder taken from reference TRBV2 and TRBJ2-4, is EPEVTQTPSHQVTQMGQEVILRCVPISNHLYFYWYRQILGQKVEFLVSFYNNEISEKSEIFDDQFSVERPDGSNFTLKIRSTKLEDSAMYFCASTSGLAENIQYFGAGTRLSVL.

The chain combines TRBV5-6 with TRBJ2-1; possibly TRBD2 for D (6 bases). This CDR3 comprises 12 residues. V lost 3 bases to trimming and J lost 14 bases, with 15 bases between them. Germline values: CDR1 SGHDT, CDR2 YYEEEE. DNA for the CDR3: TGTGCCAGCAGCTGGGGCGGGGAAGCAGAGTTCTTC. Translation: CASSWGGEAEFF.

This clone was found once. V is TRBV7-2 and J is TRBJ1-5, with D unresolved. Germline V lookup: CDR1 SGHTA, CDR2 FQGNSA. This CDR3 has 15 amino acids. Trimming cost V 5 bases and J 0 bases, with 11 bases left between them. The CDR3 DNA is TGTGCCAGCAGCCCGGCCGCCTATAGCAATCAGCCCCAGCATTTT. This sequence encodes CASSPAAYSNQPQHF.

The chain carries TRBV7-9 and TRBJ1-1; D gene ambiguous. CDR3 length: 14 residues. The germline gives CDR1 SEHNR, CDR2 FQNEAQ (reference sequence). Trimming took 11 bases from V and 0 from J, leaving 16 bases between them. CDR3 DNA sequence: TGTGCCTCCCAAACGGGAGAAATGAACACTGAAGCTTTCTTT. This codes for CASQTGEMNTEAFF.

This chain joins TRBV11-2 and TRBJ1-2; D is unclear. Germline V gives CDR1 SGHAT, CDR2 FQNNGV. V was shortened by 0 bases and J by 0 bases, with 5 bases between the two germline ends. This CDR3 has 14 amino acids. The CDR3 nucleotides read TGTGCCAGCAGCTTAGATTTGGCTAACTATGGCTACACCTTC. Encoded protein: CASSLDLANYGYTF. Supplemented by reference TRBV11-2 and TRBJ1-2, the full variable domain reads EAGVAQSPRYKIIEKRQSVAFWCNPISGHATLYWYQQILGQGPKLLIQFQNNGVVDDSQLPKDRFSAERLKGVDSTLKIQPAKLEDSAVYLCASSLDLANYGYTFGSGTRLTVV.

This clone has just a few counts. The chain links TRBV19 to TRBJ2-1; possible D gene TRBD1, 5 bases. The CDR3 has 13 residues. Trimming shortened V by 4 bases and J by 6 bases, and 10 bases separated the two germline ends. Germline lookup yields CDR1 LNHDA and CDR2 SQIVND (reference sequence). CDR3 nucleotide sequence: TGTGCCAGTAGTACTCGACAGTTCAATGAGCAGTTCTTC. It encodes CASSTRQFNEQFF. Supplemented by reference TRBV19 and TRBJ2-1, the full variable domain reads DGGITQSPKYLFRKEGQNVTLSCEQNLNHDAMYWYRQDPGQGLRLIYYSQIVNDFQKGDIAEGYSVSREKKESFPLTVTSAQKNPTAFYLCASSTRQFNEQFFGPGTRLTVL.

V gene TRBV15 combines with J gene TRBJ1-1; 10 nucleotides line up with TRBD1. V was pared by 2 bases and J by 3 bases, with 3 bases of the junction left unmatched. The CDR3 is 15 residues long. The germline V gene encodes CDR1 LNHNV and CDR2 YYDKDF (reference sequence). CDR3 DNA sequence: TGTGCCACCAGCAGACTGGACAGGGGGGACACTGAAGCTTTCTTT. Protein: CATSRLDRGDTEAFF.

This clone was counted once. The chain employs TRBV7-8 and TRBJ2-7; TRBD1 matches 8 bases. The CDR3 is 12 residues long. Trimming at V came to 5 bases and at J to 4 bases, leaving 1 base not matched to a gene. Germline V lookup: CDR1 SGHVS, CDR2 FQNEAQ. CDR3 residues: CASSGQGYEQYF. In DNA form, the CDR3 reads TGTGCCAGCAGCGGACAGGGTTACGAGCAGTACTTC.

This clone appeared a single time. V is TRBV6-1 and J is TRBJ2-7; 7 bases are shared with TRBD2. CDR3 length: 16 amino acids. V was pared by 3 bases and J by 5 bases, with 13 bases of the junction left unmatched. Germline loops: CDR1 MNHNS, CDR2 SASEGT. CDR3 sequence reads: CASSDLLRGSVHEQYF. CDR3 DNA: TGTGCCAGCAGTGACCTCCTGCGCGGGAGCGTCCACGAGCAGTACTTC.

The genes are TRBV28 and TRBJ2-1; D ambiguous. V was cut by 5 bases and J by 7 bases, with 15 bases left in between. Germline loops: CDR1 MDHEN, CDR2 SYDVKM. The CDR3 is 14 residues long. The CDR3 spells CASSLNPSRNEQFF. The CDR3 nucleotides read TGTGCCAGCAGTCTTAACCCGTCTCGGAATGAGCAGTTCTTC. Together with reference TRBV28 and TRBJ2-1, the CDR3 gives the full variable domain: DVKVTQSSRYLVKRTGEKVFLECVQDMDHENMFWYRQDPGLGLRLIYFSYDVKMKEKGDIPEGYSVSREKKERFSLILESASTNQTSMYLCASSLNPSRNEQFFGPGTRLTVL.

This sequence joins TRBV27 and TRBJ2-6, with D possibly matching TRBD1 (5 bases). The CDR3 totals 16 residues. The V gene's germline CDR1 is MNHEY and CDR2 SMNVEV (reference sequence). Trimming pared 4 bases from V and 3 bases from J, leaving 13 bases between. Written as DNA, the CDR3 is TGTGCCAGCAGTTCCTCCAGGGTACTTGGGGCCAACGTCCTGACTTTC. This codes for CASSSSRVLGANVLTF.

The chain combines TRBV6-1 with TRBJ2-7, with unresolved D. V shed 3 bases and J shed 4 bases, with 10 bases lying between them. There are 13 residues in the CDR3. The germline CDR1 and CDR2 sequences are MNHNS and SASEGT. The CDR3 sequence: CASSEGIRYEQYV. In nucleotides, the CDR3 is TGTGCCAGCAGTGAGGGGATTCGGTACGAGCAGTACGTC.

The chain has TRBV5-1 and TRBJ1-3; D call uncertain. Germline CDR1 SGHRS, CDR2 YFSETQ. The CDR3 loop spans 13 amino acids. V was pared by 3 bases and J by 2 bases, with 6 bases between. The chain's CDR3 is CASSSSTGNTIYF. CDR3 DNA sequence: TGCGCCAGCAGCTCCTCGACTGGAAACACCATATATTTT.

The DNA of the CDR3 is TGTGCCAGCAGTGGGACTAGCGGGGGGGTCGAGACCCAGTACTTC. Protein product: CASSGTSGGVETQYF. The genes are TRBV27 and TRBJ2-5; 16 bases map to TRBD2. The CDR3 is 15 residues long. Germline V gives CDR1 MNHEY, CDR2 SMNVEV (reference sequence). The junction had 2 bases not matched to a gene; V was cut back by 5 bases and J by 5 bases.

In this sample, this clone turned up once. The J gene is TRBJ2-1, the V gene TRBV5-5, with TRBD1 matching over 7 bases. The trim removed 1 base at V and 1 base at J, leaving 2 bases unmatched. From germline, CDR1 is SGHKS and CDR2 YYEKEE (reference sequence). This CDR3 is built from 15 residues. This CDR3 is CASSLLTGSYNEQFF. The CDR3 bases are TGTGCCAGCAGCTTGCTGACAGGGTCCTACAATGAGCAGTTCTTC.